The TCR beta chain described here comes from a study of CD8+ T cells in alopecia areata. As to treatment: oral pan-JAK inhibitor, 5-10 mg twice daily. Peripheral blood samples and lesional scalp punch biopsies were obtained from alopecia areata patients. CDR1 is SGHTA and CDR2 is FQGNSA in the germline V gene. This CDR3 is built from 14 residues. Trimming shortened V by 7 bases and J by 5 bases, and 12 bases separated the two germline ends. RNA extraction and reverse transcription yielded cDNA as sequencing template. TCRdb's table, derived via immunoSEQ multiplex PCR, lists solely in-frame clones and lacks some. The sample has 150,000 to 200,000 clones, 55% to 75% seen once.

The sequencing here drew on CD4+ T cells sorted from blood, taken at week 4, from a patient treated with tofacitinib. The chain has TRBV7-2 and TRBJ1-6, with D possibly TRBD1 on 5 matching bases. This TCR came from a human donor with alopecia areata. The DNA for the CDR3 is TGTGCCAGCACCCGGGGGGGAGATAATTCACCCCTCCACTTT. It yields the protein CASTRGGDNSPLHF.